These 12 T cell receptor beta chains came from one sample sequenced in a study of T cells in Graves' hyperthyroidism and ophthalmopathy. Amplification yielded TCR beta CDR3 regions, with RNA transcripts as the source. HTBI primers were the set used in a first-round RT-PCR of the TCR CDR3. TCRdb reprocessed the multiplex PCR reads with MiXCR, giving one entry per CDR3 protein. The sample contains some 600,000 distinct CDR3 sequences, approximately 15% of which appear only once. Sequenced sample: blood. All receptors come from a woman aged 25 to 45 with Graves' hyperthyroidism that later progressed to Graves' ophthalmopathy.

About this clonotype: A read error is possible here, since a much larger clone lies one base away. The gene calls are TRBV7-2 and TRBJ2-2, with D maybe TRBD2 (6 bases). Looked up from germline, CDR1 is SGHTA and CDR2 is FQGNSA. Trimming stripped 5 bases from V and 9 bases from J, with 10 bases between. The CDR3 has 12 amino acids. The CDR3 coding sequence is TGTACCAGCAGCCTACTAGCCCGGGAGCTGTTTTTT. This sequence encodes CTSSLLARELFF.

This clonotype was picked up many times. This chain links TRBV20-1 with TRBJ2-2, with a weak D call TRBD1 (6 bases). V was cut by 1 base and J by 3 bases, with 12 bases left in between. This CDR3 spans 15 amino acids. Germline assignment: CDR1 DFQATT and CDR2 SNEGSKA (reference sequence). As DNA, the CDR3 is TGCAGTGCTAGAGGGGGGCAACATGACACCGGGGAGCTGTTTTTT. Translation: CSARGGQHDTGELFF.

This clonotype was seen many times. The V gene is TRBV11-1, the J gene TRBJ2-5; the D gene is possibly TRBD2 (5 bases). Germline CDR1 is SGHAT and CDR2 is FQDESV (reference sequence). Trimming took off 5 bases at V and 5 bases at J, with 12 bases between the two ends. The CDR3 loop spans 13 amino acids. CDR3 nucleotide sequence: TGTGCCAGCAGCATGGCCGGGGAGGAGACCCAGTACTTC. Protein product: CASSMAGEETQYF.

This clonotype was recorded at least ten times. J is TRBJ2-7 and V is TRBV6-2 or TRBV6-3, with D unresolved. The germline gives CDR1 MNHEY, CDR2 SVGEGT. V shed 4 bases and J shed 7 bases, with 11 bases lying between them. The CDR3 extends over 12 amino acids. CDR3 amino acids: CASSWTVGEQYF. Here the CDR3 DNA reads TGTGCCAGCAGTTGGACCGTGGGGGAGCAGTACTTC.

This sequence joins TRBV19 and TRBJ1-5, with D maybe TRBD1 (6 bases). From germline, CDR1 is LNHDA and CDR2 SQIVND (reference sequence). V was shortened by 6 bases and J by 2 bases, with 14 bases between the two germline ends. This CDR3 contains 15 residues. The CDR3: CASRNWGAGNQPQHF. CDR3 DNA: TGTGCCAGTAGAAATTGGGGGGCTGGCAATCAGCCCCAGCATTTT.

This clonotype occurred many times. The chain links TRBV7-8 to TRBJ1-1, with 7 bases aligning to TRBD1. Germline lookup yields CDR1 SGHVS and CDR2 FQNEAQ. The V segment lost 8 bases and the J segment 6 bases; nucleotides outside the gene matches: 9. The CDR3 is made up of 13 amino acids. Here the CDR3 DNA reads TGTGCCAGCGCCAGAACAGGGGTCTCTGAAGCTTTCTTT. Residues: CASARTGVSEAFF.

This clonotype was picked up many times. The chain combines TRBV5-6 with TRBJ2-1, with D uncertain. This CDR3 comprises 12 residues. Germline values: CDR1 SGHDT, CDR2 YYEEEE. The V and J ends lost 0 bases and 9 bases respectively, with 7 bases between them. CDR3 region: CASSLEGLEQFF. In DNA, the CDR3 is TGTGCCAGCAGCTTGGAAGGCCTTGAGCAGTTCTTC.

The V and J genes are TRBV14 and TRBJ1-1; no definite D call. The length of the CDR3 is 16 residues. Germline CDR1 and CDR2: SGHDN and FVKESK. V was cut by 6 bases and J by 3 bases, with 20 bases left in between. CDR3 nucleotide sequence: TGTGCCAGCAGTCCCATTATGACAACCCTTCACACTGAAGCTTTCTTT. The encoded protein is CASSPIMTTLHTEAFF.

This clonotype was counted a few times. The rearrangement uses TRBV5-1 and TRBJ2-1; 8 nucleotides agree with TRBD2. The V and J ends lost 4 bases and 3 bases, in that order; junction bases with no gene match: 9. Germline V gives CDR1 SGHRS, CDR2 YFSETQ. The CDR3 is made up of 16 amino acids. The CDR3 region has the DNA TGCGCCAGCAGCCCCCCTTCCAGCGGGGGCTACAATGAGCAGTTCTTC. Encoded protein: CASSPPSSGGYNEQFF.

There are many counts of this clonotype. This chain uses TRBV20-1 with TRBJ1-1, with D uncertain. Looked up from germline, CDR1 is DFQATT and CDR2 is SNEGSKA (reference sequence). This CDR3 is 12 amino acids long. The ends were cut back, 3 bases at V and 1 base at J, with 6 bases in the middle. The CDR3 here is CSASVENTEAFF. The CDR3 nucleotides read TGCAGTGCTAGCGTCGAGAACACTGAAGCTTTCTTT.

With respect to this clonotype: This could be a read error, since a much larger clone is one nucleotide away. The CDR3 coding sequence is TGTGCCAGTAGTAACCCGGGGGGGGGGACCCAGGACTTC. Translating gives CASSNPGGGTQDF. The chain recombines TRBV19 with TRBJ2-5; 8 bases are a match to TRBD2. Per germline, CDR1 LNHDA and CDR2 SQIVND (reference sequence). This CDR3 region has 13 residues.

The rearrangement links TRBV28 to TRBJ1-1, with TRBD1 as a possible D gene (5 bases). CDR1 and CDR2 (germline): MDHEN, SYDVKM. There are 14 residues in the CDR3. CDR3 nucleotide sequence: TGTGTCATCACGGGGTTGGGGGTCGACACTGAAGCTTTCTTT. Its translation: CVITGLGVDTEAFF.